This TCR beta chain was retrieved from a study of control samples from healthy donors and cancer patients. The table came from immunoSEQ multiplex PCR; TCRdb's copy has only in-frame clones and leaves some out. The table lists 150,000 to 200,000 clones, just under 95% of them singletons. In germline, CDR1 is MRHNA, CDR2 SNTAGT. This CDR3 is 12 amino acids long. Trimming cost V 9 bases and J 4 bases, with 10 bases left between them. The sequencing sample was made of blood. The TCR was taken from a man younger than 30 in good health. The V and J genes are TRBV6-4 and TRBJ1-3, with D uncertain. The CDR3 protein is CARTLKGNTIYF. The CDR3 DNA follows: TGTGCCAGGACACTCAAGGGAAACACCATATATTTT.